Presented here are 25 T cell receptor beta chains from one specimen sequenced in a study of cytomegalovirus exposure and HLA in healthy donors. Using immunoSEQ multiplex PCR, the repertoire was profiled, and TCRdb retains in-frame clones only, with some absent. Here the sample spans roughly 250,000 clones, about 90% being singletons. Sequenced material: PBMCs. These receptors came from a woman aged 25 to 39 in good health and CMV-seropositive.

This clone has only a few counts. The chain has TRBV27 and TRBJ2-7; TRBD2 aligns across 7 bases. CDR1 is MNHEY, CDR2 SMNVEV, per germline (reference sequence). Trimming removed 2 bases from V and 4 bases from J; junction bases left unmatched: 5. The CDR3 contains 14 residues. Here the CDR3 DNA reads TGTGCCAGCAGTTTAGGGGGGGAGGGGTACGAGCAGTACTTC. It encodes CASSLGGEGYEQYF.

This clone has a single count. The V call is TRBV28, the J call TRBJ2-7; 7 bases align to TRBD1. The germline V gene has CDR1 MDHEN and CDR2 SYDVKM. The CDR3 has 17 amino acids. Trimming cost V 10 bases and J 2 bases; bases outside gene matches: 20. CDR3 sequence (DNA): TGTGCCACGGGGTCTGGGGGACGCAGGGACAGAGCCTACGAGCAGTACTTC. Protein product: CATGSGGRRDRAYEQYF.

V and J are TRBV6-1 and TRBJ2-1; TRBD1 agrees at 7 bases. The V gene end was trimmed by 7 bases and the J gene end by 8 bases; junction bases not matched to a gene: 11. The V gene's germline CDR1 is MNHNS and CDR2 SASEGT. The CDR3 length is 14 residues. The CDR3 region is CASTLDRVGDEQFF. As DNA, the CDR3 is TGTGCCAGCACCCTAGACAGGGTGGGCGATGAGCAGTTCTTC.

The chain recombines TRBV18 with TRBJ2-7; D is undetermined. CDR3 length: 14 amino acids. The V gene lost 2 bases and the J gene lost 7 bases, with 15 bases spanning the gap. From germline, CDR1 is KGHSH and CDR2 LQKENI. CDR3 coding DNA: TGTGCCAGCTCACCAGCTAATATCGCGGAAGAGCAGTACTTC. This gives the protein CASSPANIAEEQYF.

The chain couples TRBV19 to TRBJ1-5; D remains unclear. Deletions cut 5 bases from V and 4 bases from J, with 9 bases between. Germline lookup yields CDR1 LNHDA and CDR2 SQIVND (reference sequence). This CDR3 is built from 13 residues. The CDR3, as DNA: TGTGCCAGTAGTGCTCCGGTTAATCAGCCCCAGCATTTT. It yields the protein CASSAPVNQPQHF.

The V and J genes are TRBV28 and TRBJ2-7, with 8 nucleotides matching TRBD1. The CDR3 totals 14 residues. Germline CDR1 is MDHEN and CDR2 is SYDVKM. V lost 5 bases, J lost 2 bases, and 5 bases stayed unmatched. CDR3 DNA sequence: TGTGCCAGCAGTGAGACAGGGGCTACCTACGAGCAGTACTTC. The encoded protein is CASSETGATYEQYF.

This chain connects TRBV7-9 to TRBJ2-7; D is possibly TRBD2 (6 bases). The germline CDR1 and CDR2 sequences are SEHNR and FQNEAQ (reference sequence). The CDR3 sequence is 13 residues long. Trimming took 2 bases from V and 6 from J, leaving 11 bases between them. CDR3 DNA: TGTGCCAGCAGCTTAATTGGGGGGACCGAGCAGTACTTC. Protein product: CASSLIGGTEQYF.

This clone was found once. This chain uses TRBV19 with TRBJ1-1, with D unresolved. The CDR3 contains 13 residues. Germline V CDR1 and CDR2: LNHDA, SQIVND (reference sequence). Trimming cost V 6 bases and J 4 bases, with 12 bases left between them. CDR3 region: CASRWERSTEAFF. Here the CDR3 DNA reads TGTGCCAGTAGGTGGGAGCGCTCCACTGAAGCTTTCTTT.

V gene TRBV18 combines with J gene TRBJ2-5; 7 nucleotides match TRBD1. Germline CDR1 is KGHSH and CDR2 is LQKENI. The V segment lost 5 bases and the J segment 5 bases; nucleotides outside the gene matches: 8. The CDR3 has 14 amino acids. CDR3 DNA: TGTGCCAGCTCAGAAAAAGGGGGCTATGAGACCCAGTACTTC. It yields the protein CASSEKGGYETQYF.

The V call is TRBV7-3, the J call TRBJ1-1, with D tentatively TRBD1 (5 bases). Looked up from germline, CDR1 is SGHTA and CDR2 is FQGTGA. Trimming removed 2 bases from V and 0 bases from J, with 7 bases in between. The CDR3 is 14 amino acids. This CDR3 reads CASSLQGMNTEAFF. As DNA, the CDR3 is TGTGCCAGCAGCTTACAGGGCATGAACACTGAAGCTTTCTTT. The full variable domain, completed using reference TRBV7-3 and TRBJ1-1, is GAGVSQTPSNKVTEKGKYVELRCDPISGHTALYWYRQSLGQGPEFLIYFQGTGAADDSGLPNDRFFAVRPEGSVSTLKIQRTERGDSAVYLCASSLQGMNTEAFFGQGTRLTVV.

V usage is TRBV29-1 and J usage is TRBJ2-1; TRBD2 is a possible D gene (6 bases). Germline assignment: CDR1 SQVTM and CDR2 ANQGSEA. The CDR3 covers 17 residues. Trimming pared 4 bases from V and 0 bases from J, leaving 19 bases between. CDR3 in DNA: TGCAGCGTTGCCTGGGGCGGGAACGTAGACTCCTACAATGAGCAGTTCTTC. Its translation is CSVAWGGNVDSYNEQFF.

The CDR3 loop is CASSPLTDAQPQHF. DNA for the CDR3: TGTGCCAGCTCACCCTTGACAGATGCTCAGCCCCAGCATTTT. V usage is TRBV18 and J usage is TRBJ1-5, with D perhaps matching TRBD1 (5 bases). From germline, CDR1 is KGHSH and CDR2 LQKENI. The CDR3 loop spans 14 amino acids. V lost 3 bases and J lost 6, with 12 bases in between.

The chain is built from TRBV6-1 and TRBJ1-5; no clear D. Trimming removed 7 bases from V and 7 bases from J, with 17 bases in between. CDR3 length: 14 amino acids. Germline V gene data show CDR1 as MNHNS and CDR2 as SASEGT. The CDR3 sequence: CASTGDLLSQPQHF. The DNA for the CDR3 is TGTGCCAGCACGGGAGACCTATTATCCCAGCCCCAGCATTTT.

This chain uses TRBV27 with TRBJ2-3, with 7 bases identical to TRBD2. V trimming: 6 bases; J trimming: 4 bases; junction bases outside the gene matches: 28. The CDR3 totals 21 residues. The germline V gene has CDR1 MNHEY and CDR2 SMNVEV (reference sequence). The CDR3 loop is CASSRLRGLGNREDRADTQYF. In nucleotides, the CDR3 is TGTGCCAGCAGCAGACTCCGGGGCCTTGGGAATCGGGAGGATCGAGCAGATACGCAGTATTTT.

In its sample, this clone was seen once. The chain couples TRBV5-1 to TRBJ2-3; D unclear. CDR1 and CDR2 from the germline V gene are SGHRS and YFSETQ. V was pared by 0 bases and J by 2 bases, with 10 bases between. This CDR3 comprises 15 residues. CDR3 bases: TGCGCCAGCAGCTTGGACCAGCGAATCACAGATACGCAGTATTTT. Translated, it gives CASSLDQRITDTQYF.

The chain carries TRBV7-6 and TRBJ1-1; D is ambiguous. The CDR3 totals 13 residues. Germline V lookup: CDR1 SGHVS, CDR2 FNYEAQ. V lost 8 bases, J lost 1 base, and 11 bases lay in between. The CDR3 region is CASAKFENTEAFF. The CDR3 nucleotides read TGTGCCAGCGCTAAATTCGAGAACACTGAAGCTTTCTTT.

This rearrangement joins TRBV29-1 to TRBJ2-5; 7 bases are shared with TRBD1. In germline, CDR1 is SQVTM, CDR2 ANQGSEA. The CDR3 length is 15 residues. The junction had 11 bases not matched to a gene; V was cut back by 2 bases and J by 5 bases. CDR3 DNA: TGCAGCGTTGAACGGTCGGGTTACAGGGGCGAGACCCAGTACTTC. Protein product: CSVERSGYRGETQYF.

V gene TRBV7-8 combines with J gene TRBJ2-3, with D perhaps TRBD2 (6 bases). The V and J ends lost 5 bases and 0 bases respectively, with 9 bases between them. The germline V gene has CDR1 SGHVS and CDR2 FQNEAQ. There are 14 residues in the CDR3. The CDR3 loop is CASSPGGSTDTQYF. CDR3 DNA: TGTGCCAGCAGCCCCGGGGGAAGCACAGATACGCAGTATTTT.

The chain recombines TRBV11-3 with TRBJ2-5, with 9 bases fitting TRBD1. V shed 5 bases, J shed 1 base, and the junction held 8 bases outside the gene matches. This CDR3 spans 16 amino acids. Germline V CDR1 and CDR2: SGHNT, YENEEA. CDR3 coding DNA: TGTGCCAGCAGCCTAGGACAGGGGACCATCCAAGAGACCCAGTACTTC. Residues: CASSLGQGTIQETQYF.

This sequence joins TRBV27 and TRBJ1-2; TRBD1 aligns across 10 bases. The V gene end was trimmed by 6 bases and the J gene end by 4 bases; junction bases not matched to a gene: 11. The CDR3 has 16 residues. Germline CDR1 and CDR2: MNHEY and SMNVEV (reference sequence). CDR3 bases: TGTGCCAGCAGGAACTCCGGGACAGGGGTCTCCTATGGCTACACCTTC. Its protein is CASRNSGTGVSYGYTF.

The chain uses TRBV5-4 and TRBJ2-5, with D possibly being TRBD1 (7 bases). V lost 4 bases to trimming and J lost 7 bases, with 14 bases between them. In germline, CDR1 is SGHNT, CDR2 YYREEE (reference sequence). CDR3 length: 13 amino acids. The CDR3 DNA follows: TGTGCCAGCAGCGGAGGGGGCTGGGCGACCCAGTACTTC. Protein product: CASSGGGWATQYF.

The rearrangement links TRBV7-8 to TRBJ1-5, with 7 bases matching TRBD1. This CDR3 region has 15 residues. The trim removed 1 base at V and 4 bases at J, leaving 4 bases unmatched. Germline V gene lookup returns CDR1 SGHVS and CDR2 FQNEAQ. DNA for the CDR3: TGTGCCAGCAGCTTAGGACAGGGACGGAATCAGCCCCAGCATTTT. Residues: CASSLGQGRNQPQHF.

The V and J genes are TRBV14 and TRBJ2-7; D unclear. The CDR3 runs 13 residues. V lost 4 bases to trimming and J lost 4 bases, with 11 bases between them. CDR1 and CDR2 from the germline V gene are SGHDN and FVKESK. DNA for the CDR3: TGTGCCAGCAGCCTAGGAGCTTTTTACGAGCAGTACTTC. Amino acids: CASSLGAFYEQYF.

This clone was found a few times. V is TRBV14 and J is TRBJ2-5; D is possibly TRBD2 (7 bases). Germline-derived CDR1 and CDR2 are SGHDN and FVKESK. CDR3 length: 16 amino acids. The V gene lost 5 bases and the J gene lost 5 bases, with 21 bases spanning the gap. The CDR3 sequence: CASSLAAGTPSETQYF. In DNA, the CDR3 is TGTGCCAGCAGCTTGGCAGCGGGGACACCCTCGGAGACCCAGTACTTC.

This clone was observed once. The chain has TRBV11-3 and TRBJ1-1, with a weak D call TRBD1 (6 bases). This CDR3 has 19 amino acids. CDR1 is SGHNT and CDR2 is YENEEA in the germline V gene. Trimming stripped 0 bases from V and 0 bases from J, with 20 bases between. The CDR3 is CASSLDTRGGTHMNTEAFF. CDR3 in DNA: TGTGCCAGCAGCTTAGATACCCGGGGGGGCACACACATGAACACTGAAGCTTTCTTT.